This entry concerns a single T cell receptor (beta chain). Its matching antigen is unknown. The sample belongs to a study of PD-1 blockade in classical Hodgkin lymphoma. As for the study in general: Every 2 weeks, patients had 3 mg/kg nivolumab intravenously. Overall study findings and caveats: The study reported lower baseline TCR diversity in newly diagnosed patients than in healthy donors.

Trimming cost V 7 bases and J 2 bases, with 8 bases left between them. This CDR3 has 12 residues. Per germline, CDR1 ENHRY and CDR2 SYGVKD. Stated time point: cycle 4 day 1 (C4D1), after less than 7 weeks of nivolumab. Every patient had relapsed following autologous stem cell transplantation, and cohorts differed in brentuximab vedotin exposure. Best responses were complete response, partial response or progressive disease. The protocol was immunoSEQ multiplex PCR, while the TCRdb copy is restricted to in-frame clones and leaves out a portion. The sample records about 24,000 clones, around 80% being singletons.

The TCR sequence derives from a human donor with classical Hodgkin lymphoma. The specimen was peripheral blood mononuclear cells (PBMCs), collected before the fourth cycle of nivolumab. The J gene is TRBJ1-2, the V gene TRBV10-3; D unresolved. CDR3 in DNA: TGTGCCATCATGGGGTTAAACTATGGCTACACCTTC. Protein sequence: CAIMGLNYGYTF.